This TCR beta chain was documented in a study of control samples from healthy donors and cancer patients. The data were produced by immunoSEQ multiplex PCR, yet TCRdb's version contains in-frame clones alone and is incomplete. This repertoire shows more than 100,000 clones, 89% found once; its top ten account for more than 6.5%. The CDR3 spans 16 residues. CDR1 is LNHDA, CDR2 SQIVND, per germline (reference sequence). The junction had 14 bases not matched to a gene; V was cut back by 9 bases and J by 3 bases. The rearrangement joins TRBV19 to TRBJ2-3; 8 positions match TRBD1. The receptor was derived from a man between 50 and 59 years old with head and neck cancer. The sequencing input was PBMCs. CDR3 coding DNA: TGTGCCAGCCGGACTCCAGGGGGCATAGCGACAGATACGCAGTATTTT. Protein sequence: CASRTPGGIATDTQYF.